This entry describes one TCR beta chain. This sample is part of a study of siplizumab effects on memory and regulatory T cells. Sequenced by immunoSEQ multiplex PCR; TCRdb stores in-frame clones only, minus some. Seen here are about 91,000 clones, roughly 96% observed once, and the top ten hold 0.025% to 0.035%. The sequenced material came from naive CD4+ T cells sorted from blood. The sequence derives from a human donor in good health.

The DNA for the CDR3 is TGTGCCAGCAGCGAAAATCTGGGACAGGGGGGCACTGAAGCTTTCTTT. Translated, it gives CASSENLGQGGTEAFF. The gene calls are TRBV2 and TRBJ1-1, with 11 bases fitting TRBD1. The CDR3 totals 16 residues. Germline loops: CDR1 SNHLY, CDR2 FYNNEI. After removal of 6 bases from V and 4 bases from J, the junction contained 10 bases not matched to a gene.